The 32 T cell receptor beta chains presented below share a single source sample, sequenced in a study of cytomegalovirus exposure and HLA in healthy donors. Use of 60 Vbeta and 13 Jbeta primers characterized the PCR. Clones were sequenced by immunoSEQ multiplex PCR, and TCRdb holds only the in-frame ones, with some missing. The table includes approximately 100,000 clones, 69% detected once. Input material: PBMCs. The receptors derive from a female donor in good health and CMV-seronegative.

This clone was seen just once. The chain couples TRBV7-2 to TRBJ2-5, with 13 positions matching TRBD2. In germline, CDR1 is SGHTA, CDR2 FQGNSA. Germline trimming cut 4 bases from V and 5 bases from J; bases unmatched to any gene: 10. The CDR3 length is 17 residues. The CDR3 sequence: CASSSSGTSGTWETQYF. DNA of the CDR3: TGTGCCAGCAGCTCATCCGGGACTAGCGGGACGTGGGAGACCCAGTACTTC. The entire variable domain, with the rest obtained from reference TRBV7-2 and TRBJ2-5, is as follows: GAGVSQSPSNKVTEKGKDVELRCDPISGHTALYWYRQSLGQGLEFLIYFQGNSAPDKSGLPSDRFSAERTGGSVSTLTIQRTQQEDSAVYLCASSSSGTSGTWETQYFGPGTRLLVL.

The genes are TRBV30 and TRBJ1-2; the match to TRBD1 covers 8 bases. Germline-derived CDR1 and CDR2 are GTSNPN and SVGIG (reference sequence). The CDR3 loop spans 13 amino acids. With 3 bases clipped from V and 8 bases from J, the junction kept 8 bases outside the gene matches. CDR3 amino acids: CAWRSQGEVGYTF. In nucleotides, the CDR3 is TGTGCCTGGAGGTCACAGGGGGAAGTGGGCTACACCTTC.

This clone was detected a few times. The chain couples TRBV19 to TRBJ2-1; unclear D gene. Germline-derived CDR1 and CDR2 are LNHDA and SQIVND (reference sequence). V lost 7 bases to trimming and J lost 6 bases, with 16 bases between them. The CDR3 has 14 amino acids. The CDR3 loop is CASTLYSMSNEQFF. CDR3 DNA sequence: TGTGCCAGTACCCTTTATTCCATGAGCAATGAGCAGTTCTTC.

This chain joins TRBV4-1 and TRBJ2-1, with 15 positions matching TRBD2. The length of the CDR3 is 19 residues. The ends lost 0 bases at V and 4 bases at J; junction bases unmatched: 7. Germline V CDR1 and CDR2: MGHRA, YSYEKL. This CDR3 reads CASSQEDMGLAGGYNEQFF. Written as DNA, the CDR3 is TGCGCCAGCAGCCAAGAGGATATGGGACTAGCGGGAGGATACAATGAGCAGTTCTTC.

This clone has a single count. V usage is TRBV5-8 and J usage is TRBJ1-2, with D perhaps matching TRBD1 (5 bases). The V gene's germline CDR1 is SGHTS and CDR2 YDEGEE. Trimming took 3 bases from V and 6 from J, leaving 15 bases between them. CDR3 size: 14 residues. For the CDR3, the DNA is TGTGCCAGCAGCTCGAGGGGACTCCAGCATGGCTACACCTTC. Translating it yields CASSSRGLQHGYTF.

The chain employs TRBV4-3 and TRBJ2-2, with TRBD1 as a possible D gene (6 bases). Per the germline V gene, CDR1 is LGHNA and CDR2 is YSLEER. V gave up 4 bases and J gave up 2 bases, with 11 bases separating them. CDR3 length: 15 amino acids. The chain's CDR3 is CASSPTDRNTGELFF. The DNA of the CDR3 is TGCGCCAGCAGCCCGACGGACAGAAACACCGGGGAGCTGTTTTTT.

The chain is built from TRBV11-2 and TRBJ2-7; TRBD2 agrees at 14 bases. V lost 3 bases, J lost 2 bases, and 0 bases stayed unmatched. Germline CDR1 and CDR2: SGHAT and FQNNGV. This CDR3 has 15 residues. The DNA of the CDR3 is TGTGCCAGCAGCTTGGGACTAGCGGGAGCCTACGAGCAGTACTTC. This encodes CASSLGLAGAYEQYF.

J is TRBJ1-5 and V is TRBV10-3; 7 positions match TRBD1. Germline values: CDR1 ENHRY, CDR2 SYGVKD. CDR3 length equals 15 residues. The V gene end was trimmed by 0 bases and the J gene end by 4 bases; junction bases not matched to a gene: 3. The CDR3 is CAISESQGENQPQHF. In DNA form, the CDR3 reads TGTGCCATCAGTGAGTCCCAGGGGGAAAATCAGCCCCAGCATTTT.

This rearrangement joins TRBV11-3 to TRBJ2-7; D gene uncertain. The CDR3 runs 12 residues. The ends were cut back, 1 base at V and 4 bases at J, with 5 bases in the middle. In germline, CDR1 is SGHNT, CDR2 YENEEA. CDR3 in DNA: TGTGCCAGCAGCTTAGCTTCGTACGAGCAGTACTTC. Translating it yields CASSLASYEQYF. Using reference TRBV11-3 and TRBJ2-7 for the parts outside the CDR3, the full variable domain is EAGVVQSPRYKIIEKKQPVAFWCNPISGHNTLYWYLQNLGQGPELLIRYENEEAVDDSQLPKDRFSAERLKGVDSTLKIQPAELGDSAVYLCASSLASYEQYFGPGTRLTVT.

The J gene is TRBJ1-2, the V gene TRBV9, with D hard to call. V lost 4 bases to trimming and J lost 6 bases, with 16 bases between them. Germline lookup yields CDR1 SGDLS and CDR2 YYNGEE. The CDR3 totals 14 residues. For the CDR3, the DNA is TGTGCCAGCAGCCCCGGGGAGGGATCTCATGGCTACACCTTC. Amino acid sequence: CASSPGEGSHGYTF.

CDR3 coding DNA: TGTGCCAGCAGTTACTGGGGACAGGGACAAGAGACCCAGTACTTC. This encodes CASSYWGQGQETQYF. The chain combines TRBV6-5 with TRBJ2-5, with TRBD1 matching 9 bases. Per the germline V gene, CDR1 is MNHEY and CDR2 is SVGAGI. This CDR3 region has 15 residues. V gave up 1 base and J gave up 2 bases; unmatched junction bases: 2.

The chain is built from TRBV4-3 and TRBJ2-6; TRBD2 is a possible D gene (6 bases). Germline V gene data show CDR1 as LGHNA and CDR2 as YSLEER. Trimming removed 4 bases at V and 4 bases at J, with 14 bases between. This CDR3 contains 16 residues. The CDR3 sequence is CASSPGGDSGANVLTF. The CDR3 coding sequence is TGCGCCAGCAGCCCCGGCGGGGATTCAGGGGCCAACGTCCTGACTTTC.

In this sample, this clone turned up once. The chain is built from TRBV9 and TRBJ1-2; no clear D. The germline CDR1 and CDR2 sequences are SGDLS and YYNGEE. CDR3 size: 15 residues. Trimming cost V 0 bases and J 2 bases, with 11 bases left between them. DNA of the CDR3: TGTGCCAGCAGCGTAGCCGAGGGTCTGAACTATGGCTACACCTTC. It is translated as CASSVAEGLNYGYTF.

The genes are TRBV6-1 and TRBJ1-3; no firm D call. Trimming left V 2 bases short and J 0 bases short, with 8 bases between. The CDR3 length is 15 residues. The germline CDR1 and CDR2 sequences are MNHNS and SASEGT. CDR3 loop: CASSEQILSGNTIYF. CDR3 in DNA: TGTGCCAGCAGTGAACAGATCCTCTCTGGAAACACCATATATTTT.

This chain uses TRBV6-5 with TRBJ2-3; the D is unclear. Germline V gene data show CDR1 as MNHEY and CDR2 as SVGAGI. With 6 bases removed from V and 3 bases from J, the gap between germline ends came to 7 bases. The CDR3 is 12 residues long. The CDR3 DNA sequence: TGTGCCAGCAGAAGTGAGACAGATACGCAGTATTTT. Translated, it gives CASRSETDTQYF.

The DNA for the CDR3 is TGTGCCAGCAGCCCCCGACAGGGGGACTACGAGCAGTACTTC. Translated, it gives CASSPRQGDYEQYF. The chain carries TRBV5-6 and TRBJ2-7; TRBD1 matches at 9 bases. V dropped 4 bases and J dropped 3; count of bases not matched to a gene: 5. From germline, CDR1 is SGHDT and CDR2 YYEEEE. The CDR3 length is 14 residues.

This clone appeared a few times. V gene TRBV2 combines with J gene TRBJ2-6, with D perhaps TRBD2 (6 bases). CDR1 is SNHLY and CDR2 is FYNNEI in the germline V gene. This CDR3 has 16 residues. Trimming pared 6 bases from V and 0 bases from J, leaving 12 bases between. CDR3 DNA: TGTGCCAGCAGGGGGGGAGTAAGCTCTGGGGCCAACGTCCTGACTTTC. It codes for CASRGGVSSGANVLTF.

This chain uses TRBV28 with TRBJ2-1, with D unclear. The CDR3 extends over 12 amino acids. Looked up from germline, CDR1 is MDHEN and CDR2 is SYDVKM. With 5 bases removed from V and 4 bases from J, the gap between germline ends came to 6 bases. CDR3 sequence reads: CASSAEYNEQFF. CDR3 nucleotides: TGTGCCAGCAGTGCGGAGTACAATGAGCAGTTCTTC.

V gene TRBV2 combines with J gene TRBJ2-4; 11 bases align to TRBD2. The CDR3 covers 14 residues. Trimming took 6 bases from V and 6 from J; bases not matched to a gene: 4. Germline CDR1 reads SNHLY; CDR2 reads FYNNEI. For the CDR3, the DNA is TGTGCCAGCAGCTCTAGCGGGGGGATAAACATTCAGTACTTC. It specifies CASSSSGGINIQYF.

V usage is TRBV11-2 and J usage is TRBJ1-3; a possible D gene is TRBD1 (6 bases). V was shortened by 6 bases and J by 3 bases, with 15 bases between the two germline ends. The CDR3 loop spans 15 amino acids. The germline gives CDR1 SGHAT, CDR2 FQNNGV. The CDR3 spells CASRYKTGSGNTIYF. CDR3 in DNA: TGTGCCAGCAGGTATAAGACAGGCAGTGGAAACACCATATATTTT.

The chain has TRBV10-3 and TRBJ1-5, with 7 bases fitting TRBD1. CDR1 and CDR2 (germline): ENHRY, SYGVKD. The CDR3 runs 14 residues. J was trimmed by 7 bases and V by 3 bases; bases with no gene match: 6. In DNA, the CDR3 is TGTGCCATCAGTGACCAGGGGGGTAGACAGCCCCAGCATTTT. This sequence encodes CAISDQGGRQPQHF.

The CDR3 coding sequence is TGCAGCGTTGGTGGCGGCAGCTCCTACGAGCAGTACTTC. Amino acids: CSVGGGSSYEQYF. J is TRBJ2-7 and V is TRBV29-1; the D is unclear. Trimming removed 4 bases from V and 0 bases from J, with 10 bases in between. Germline V gene data show CDR1 as SQVTM and CDR2 as ANQGSEA. The CDR3 covers 13 residues.

This clone showed up just a few times. V is TRBV27 and J is TRBJ1-1; the D gene is possibly TRBD1 (5 bases). CDR3 length: 14 residues. Trimming pared 3 bases from V and 1 base from J, leaving 9 bases between. Per germline, CDR1 MNHEY and CDR2 SMNVEV (reference sequence). CDR3 sequence: CASSLSGSNTEAFF. Written as DNA, the CDR3 is TGTGCCAGCAGTTTGTCAGGGTCGAACACTGAAGCTTTCTTT.

This clone has a single count. The CDR3 region is CASTRTSEQYF. In nucleotides, the CDR3 is TGTGCCAGCACCCGGACTAGCGAGCAGTACTTC. This chain joins TRBV6-1 and TRBJ2-7; 7 nucleotides line up with TRBD2. Germline values: CDR1 MNHNS, CDR2 SASEGT. The CDR3 covers 11 residues. V shed 7 bases and J 6 bases; nucleotides not matched to a gene: 3.

The chain combines TRBV10-1 with TRBJ1-4; a weak D match, TRBD1 (5 bases). Trimming took 0 bases from V and 10 from J, leaving 9 bases between them. Germline V lookup: CDR1 WNHNN, CDR2 SYGVQD (reference sequence). The CDR3 has 13 residues. The CDR3 loop reads CASSESQGGKLFF. The CDR3 DNA reads as TGCGCCAGCAGTGAGTCGCAGGGCGGAAAACTGTTTTTT.

This chain connects TRBV4-1 to TRBJ1-4, with 8 bases that match TRBD1. There are 18 residues in the CDR3. The V and J ends lost 3 bases and 0 bases, in that order; junction bases with no gene match: 9. CDR1 is MGHRA and CDR2 is YSYEKL in the germline V gene. DNA for the CDR3: TGCGCCAGCAGCCATCAAAGGACAGGGATTCCAACTAATGAAAAACTGTTTTTT. The encoded protein is CASSHQRTGIPTNEKLFF.

The chain couples TRBV7-6 to TRBJ2-3; D uncertain. The V and J ends lost 3 bases and 0 bases respectively, with 10 bases between them. Germline CDR1 SGHVS, CDR2 FNYEAQ. This CDR3 region has 15 residues. The CDR3: CASSFFSESTDTQYF. In DNA form, the CDR3 reads TGTGCCAGCAGCTTCTTTAGTGAAAGCACAGATACGCAGTATTTT.

This chain joins TRBV7-8 and TRBJ2-5; 7 bases match TRBD2. The V and J ends lost 5 bases and 4 bases, in that order; junction bases with no gene match: 7. Germline CDR1 SGHVS, CDR2 FQNEAQ. The CDR3 loop spans 14 amino acids. For the CDR3, the DNA is TGTGCCAGCAGCCCACGGACTAGTAGAGAGACCCAGTACTTC. Translation gives CASSPRTSRETQYF.

This clone showed up just a few times. The chain couples TRBV6-5 to TRBJ1-1; D uncertain. The CDR3 spans 12 residues. V dropped 2 bases and J dropped 10 bases, with 11 bases sitting between them. Germline CDR1 is MNHEY and CDR2 is SVGAGI. This CDR3 reads CASSYRNERAFF. The CDR3 DNA is TGTGCCAGCAGTTACAGGAACGAGCGAGCTTTCTTT.

J is TRBJ2-3 and V is TRBV27; TRBD2 matches at 8 bases. In germline, CDR1 is MNHEY, CDR2 SMNVEV (reference sequence). With V trimmed by 3 bases and J by 2 bases, 4 bases remained unmatched. This CDR3 contains 15 residues. CDR3 amino acids: CASSFLAGSTDTQYF. The CDR3 DNA reads TGTGCCAGCAGTTTCCTAGCGGGCTCCACAGATACGCAGTATTTT.

The chain has TRBV7-9 and TRBJ2-5; TRBD1 is a possible D gene (6 bases). This CDR3 comprises 14 residues. The germline gives CDR1 SEHNR, CDR2 FQNEAQ (reference sequence). The V and J ends lost 1 base and 5 bases respectively, with 11 bases between them. In nucleotides, the CDR3 is TGTGCCAGCAGCTTAGTGGGGGCAGGGGAGACCCAGTACTTC. Its translation: CASSLVGAGETQYF.

This chain uses TRBV4-3 with TRBJ1-1; tentatively, D is TRBD1 (6 bases). The V gene lost 4 bases and the J gene lost 0 bases, with 12 bases spanning the gap. Germline V lookup: CDR1 LGHNA, CDR2 YSLEER. The CDR3 covers 15 residues. The CDR3 nucleotides are TGCGCCAGCAGCCTCTACAGGGAATTGAACACTGAAGCTTTCTTT. The encoded protein is CASSLYRELNTEAFF.